The 15 T cell receptor beta chains given below trace back to one sample, sequenced in a study of blood T cell repertoires in COVID-19. The data were produced by immunoSEQ multiplex PCR, yet TCRdb's version contains in-frame clones alone and is incomplete. The sample has 80,000 or so clones; around 90% are singletons. The sequencing input was peripheral blood. The receptor set was obtained from a human donor in a cohort sampled during active COVID-19.

DNA for the CDR3: TGTGCCAGCAGTACAGACAGGGCCGGCTATGGCTACACCTTC. It specifies CASSTDRAGYGYTF. The J gene is TRBJ1-2, the V gene TRBV2; TRBD1 matches at 7 bases. With V trimmed by 5 bases and J by 4 bases, 7 bases remained unmatched. The CDR3 runs 14 residues. Germline lookup yields CDR1 SNHLY and CDR2 FYNNEI. The variable domain in full, with the rest retrieved from reference TRBV2 and TRBJ1-2, is EPEVTQTPSHQVTQMGQEVILRCVPISNHLYFYWYRQILGQKVEFLVSFYNNEISEKSEIFDDQFSVERPDGSNFTLKIRSTKLEDSAMYFCASSTDRAGYGYTFGSGTRLTVV.

The chain carries TRBV13 and TRBJ1-1; no firm D call. V was pared by 5 bases and J by 4 bases, with 14 bases between. CDR1 and CDR2 (germline): PRHDT, FYEKMQ (reference sequence). The CDR3 runs to 14 residues. The CDR3 protein is CASSVPSFLTEAFF. CDR3 sequence (DNA): TGTGCCAGCAGCGTCCCTTCGTTCCTCACTGAAGCTTTCTTT.

This chain uses TRBV6-1 with TRBJ2-5, with 9 bases identical to TRBD2. V was pared by 3 bases and J by 4 bases, with 3 bases of the junction left unmatched. The CDR3 is made up of 14 amino acids. Germline CDR1 is MNHNS and CDR2 is SASEGT. Here the CDR3 reads CASSDGGGAETQYF. The CDR3 nucleotides are TGTGCCAGCAGTGACGGCGGGGGGGCAGAGACCCAGTACTTC.

This chain uses TRBV25-1 with TRBJ1-1, with D perhaps TRBD1 (6 bases). The CDR3 covers 13 residues. Germline V gene sequence: CDR1 MGHDK, CDR2 SYGVNS. The V end lost 9 bases, the J end lost 4 bases, and 15 bases lay between the germline ends. The CDR3: CASQGWGITEAFF. CDR3 nucleotides: TGTGCCAGTCAGGGGTGGGGTATCACTGAAGCTTTCTTT.

The rearrangement links TRBV5-4 to TRBJ2-1; 11 bases map to TRBD1. The CDR3 totals 16 residues. V dropped 4 bases and J dropped 9; count of bases not matched to a gene: 12. Germline V CDR1 and CDR2: SGHNT, YYREEE (reference sequence). The CDR3 bases are TGTGCCAGCAGCCTCTCGGTAGGACAGGGGGCAGGTGAGCAGTTCTTC. Translation gives CASSLSVGQGAGEQFF.

This clone showed up just once. This rearrangement joins TRBV5-1 to TRBJ2-3; 9 bases are a match to TRBD2. The germline CDR1 and CDR2 sequences are SGHRS and YFSETQ. CDR3 length equals 17 residues. J gave up 8 bases and V 0 bases, and 13 bases lay outside the gene matches. CDR3 amino acids: CASSLVSLRGGLSTQYF. In DNA, the CDR3 is TGCGCCAGCAGCTTGGTGTCGTTGCGGGGGGGCTTGAGTACGCAGTATTTT.

This chain links TRBV5-4 with TRBJ2-1; 11 positions agree with TRBD2. The CDR3 consists of 16 residues. Germline V CDR1 and CDR2: SGHNT, YYREEE (reference sequence). The trim removed 4 bases at V and 3 bases at J, leaving 6 bases unmatched. CDR3 coding DNA: TGTGCCAGCAGCAGTAGCGGGAGGGGATACTACAATGAGCAGTTCTTC. As protein: CASSSSGRGYYNEQFF.

The V call is TRBV11-2, the J call TRBJ2-1; TRBD1 agrees at 7 bases. The CDR3 totals 15 residues. The germline gives CDR1 SGHAT, CDR2 FQNNGV. V lost 5 bases and J lost 0; bases outside the gene matches: 4. The CDR3: CASSPGQVSYNEQFF. CDR3 DNA: TGTGCCAGCAGCCCAGGACAGGTCTCCTACAATGAGCAGTTCTTC.

V gene TRBV12-3 or TRBV12-4 combines with J gene TRBJ1-6; D perhaps matches TRBD1 (5 bases). CDR3 length: 13 residues. V lost 9 bases and J 7 bases, leaving 13 bases between the germline ends. The CDR3 here is CARWGVWNSPLHF. The CDR3 DNA is TGTGCCAGGTGGGGGGTCTGGAATTCACCCCTCCACTTT.

This chain links TRBV19 with TRBJ1-2; 7 bases are shared with TRBD1. Germline CDR1 LNHDA, CDR2 SQIVND (reference sequence). This CDR3 spans 13 amino acids. V was clipped by 4 bases and J by 4 bases; unmatched bases: 3. CDR3 loop: CASSTGTAYGYTF. For the CDR3, the DNA is TGTGCCAGTAGTACCGGGACAGCCTATGGCTACACCTTC.

The chain has TRBV4-1 and TRBJ2-6; 10 bases align to TRBD2. Germline V gives CDR1 MGHRA, CDR2 YSYEKL. CDR3 length equals 20 residues. Trimming took 4 bases from V and 0 from J; bases not matched to a gene: 12. This CDR3 is CASSPPRMTSGYSGANVLTF. As DNA, the CDR3 is TGCGCCAGCAGCCCCCCCCGGATGACTAGCGGGTACTCTGGGGCCAACGTCCTGACTTTC.

The chain links TRBV5-5 to TRBJ2-7, with 11 positions matching TRBD1. This CDR3 spans 15 amino acids. The V and J ends lost 2 bases and 3 bases, in that order; junction bases with no gene match: 4. The germline V gene has CDR1 SGHKS and CDR2 YYEKEE (reference sequence). This CDR3 reads CASSLPGQGVYEQYF. In DNA, the CDR3 is TGTGCCAGCAGCTTACCGGGACAGGGGGTCTACGAGCAGTACTTC.

This clone was counted between two and nine times. The V call is TRBV19, the J call TRBJ2-7, with a weak D call TRBD1 (6 bases). V dropped 5 bases and J dropped 0 bases, with 11 bases sitting between them. The germline V gene encodes CDR1 LNHDA and CDR2 SQIVND (reference sequence). This CDR3 has 14 residues. The CDR3 spells CASSRTASSYEQYF. Written as DNA, the CDR3 is TGTGCCAGTAGTCGGACAGCGAGCTCCTACGAGCAGTACTTC.

CDR3 DNA: TGTGCCAGCAGCGTACGGGTCGGCCTGAAAGAGACCCAGTACTTC. Translation: CASSVRVGLKETQYF. This chain joins TRBV5-4 and TRBJ2-5; D is unclear. In germline, CDR1 is SGHNT, CDR2 YYREEE (reference sequence). The length of the CDR3 is 15 residues. Trimming cost V 4 bases and J 3 bases, with 16 bases left between them.

The chain employs TRBV5-4 and TRBJ2-5, with TRBD2 matching 9 bases. V trimming: 1 base; J trimming: 1 base; junction bases outside the gene matches: 5. The CDR3 totals 16 residues. Germline values: CDR1 SGHNT, CDR2 YYREEE (reference sequence). Here the CDR3 DNA reads TGTGCCAGCAGCTTGTCGGGCGGGAGGGCCCAAGAGACCCAGTACTTC. Its protein is CASSLSGGRAQETQYF. Full variable domain (rest looked up from reference TRBV5-4 and TRBJ2-5): ETGVTQSPTHLIKTRGQQVTLRCSSQSGHNTVSWYQQALGQGPQFIFQYYREEENGRGNFPPRFSGLQFPNYSSELNVNALELDDSALYLCASSLSGGRAQETQYFGPGTRLLVL.